The next 29 T cell receptor beta chains were all read from a single sample in a study of Graves' ophthalmopathy and Graves' hyperthyroidism. Amplification targeted the TCR beta CDR3 regions, with RNA transcripts as the source material. Scientists carried out first-round RT-PCR using HTBI primers and then a second-round multiplex PCR. MiXCR was run by TCRdb on the multiplex PCR reads, yielding one entry per CDR3 protein. The sample includes roughly 610,000 distinct CDR3 sequences, about 20% of them seen just once. The sample comprised peripheral blood. The receptors here all came from a woman aged 18-29 years with stable Graves' hyperthyroidism. Some clones in this sample may be carry-over from other donors' samples.

The rearrangement links TRBV6-1 to TRBJ2-7; a possible D gene is TRBD2 (5 bases). The ends were cut back, 7 bases at V and 0 bases at J, with 13 bases in the middle. The germline V gene has CDR1 MNHNS and CDR2 SASEGT. CDR3 length: 14 residues. CDR3 nucleotides: TGTGCCAGCAAGATGACGGGGAACTCCTACGAGCAGTACTTC. Protein product: CASKMTGNSYEQYF.

This clonotype has at least ten counts. V and J are TRBV12-3 or TRBV12-4 and TRBJ1-6; 7 bases agree with TRBD1. V gave up 4 bases and J gave up 7 bases; unmatched junction bases: 7. CDR3 length: 15 residues. The CDR3: CASSSQGGGNSPLHF. The CDR3 DNA reads as TGTGCCAGCAGTTCCCAGGGAGGGGGCAATTCACCCCTCCACTTT.

This clonotype was detected many times. The rearrangement links TRBV6-5 to TRBJ2-7; TRBD1 matches at 12 bases. The V and J ends lost 8 bases and 5 bases, in that order; junction bases with no gene match: 10. Germline CDR1 reads MNHEY; CDR2 reads SVGAGI. This CDR3 has 15 residues. The CDR3, as DNA: TGTGCCAGCGAAACAGGGGGACAGGGGGCCGACGAGCAGTACTTC. This encodes CASETGGQGADEQYF.

This clonotype was observed at least ten times. The rearrangement joins TRBV19 to TRBJ1-1; D ambiguous. V gave up 9 bases and J gave up 0 bases, with 11 bases separating them. Germline V gene lookup returns CDR1 LNHDA and CDR2 SQIVND (reference sequence). The CDR3 spans 13 residues. CDR3 loop: CASRTAMNTEAFF. Written as DNA, the CDR3 is TGTGCCAGCAGGACGGCCATGAACACTGAAGCTTTCTTT.

This clonotype was seen many times. The CDR3 bases are TGTGCCAGCAGTTACTCGATTCCGGGGCACTATGGCTACACCTTC. Its translation is CASSYSIPGHYGYTF. This chain uses TRBV6-5 with TRBJ1-2; the D gene is possibly TRBD1 (5 bases). This CDR3 contains 15 residues. Germline CDR1 and CDR2: MNHEY and SVGAGI. Trimming cost V 0 bases and J 3 bases, with 11 bases left between them.

The chain combines TRBV20-1 with TRBJ2-5; TRBD2 matches 12 bases. V dropped 0 bases and J dropped 0; count of bases not matched to a gene: 2. Germline loops: CDR1 DFQATT, CDR2 SNEGSKA (reference sequence). The CDR3 contains 16 residues. CDR3 sequence (DNA): TGCAGTGCTAGAGACCTAGCGGGGGGGTACCAAGAGACCCAGTACTTC. Translated, it gives CSARDLAGGYQETQYF.

This rearrangement joins TRBV30 to TRBJ2-7; D is perhaps TRBD1 (5 bases). The length of the CDR3 is 13 residues. In germline, CDR1 is GTSNPN, CDR2 SVGIG (reference sequence). Deletions cut 1 base from V and 4 bases from J, with 11 bases between. CDR3 in amino acids: CAWSGQGGYEQYF. In DNA form, the CDR3 reads TGTGCCTGGAGTGGGCAGGGCGGTTACGAGCAGTACTTC.

This chain uses TRBV5-1 with TRBJ1-1; tentative D call: TRBD1 (6 bases). The CDR3 contains 13 residues. Trimming stripped 5 bases from V and 5 bases from J, with 13 bases between. Germline CDR1 reads SGHRS; CDR2 reads YFSETQ. CDR3 loop: CASSEAGVTEAFF. The CDR3 nucleotides are TGCGCCAGCAGTGAGGCAGGGGTAACTGAAGCTTTCTTT.

The table lists this clonotype with a count of one. The junction departs from the called germline gene at one end, perhaps through a read error. This sequence joins TRBV10-1 and TRBJ1-2, with 9 bases aligning to TRBD1. The CDR3 length is 11 residues. Germline V CDR1 and CDR2: WNHNN, SYGVQD (reference sequence). Here the CDR3 DNA reads TGCGCTAGGAACCGGGACAGGGTTTTCGGCTTC. It codes for CARNRDRVFGF.

This clonotype showed up many times. V and J are TRBV28 and TRBJ2-5, with 7 bases fitting TRBD2. This CDR3 contains 16 residues. Germline CDR1 and CDR2: MDHEN and SYDVKM. Trimming removed 6 bases from V and 1 base from J; junction bases left unmatched: 11. The CDR3 is CASRIRLASTQETQYF. The CDR3 DNA follows: TGTGCCAGCAGGATAAGACTAGCCTCGACCCAAGAGACCCAGTACTTC. The full variable domain, rest sourced from reference TRBV28 and TRBJ2-5, is DVKVTQSSRYLVKRTGEKVFLECVQDMDHENMFWYRQDPGLGLRLIYFSYDVKMKEKGDIPEGYSVSREKKERFSLILESASTNQTSMYLCASRIRLASTQETQYFGPGTRLLVL.

This clonotype was found many times. CDR3 amino acids: CASGRQDRNFYEQYF. The CDR3, as DNA: TGTGCTAGTGGACGACAGGATCGGAACTTCTACGAGCAGTACTTC. The chain has TRBV12-5 and TRBJ2-7; possible D gene TRBD1, 6 bases. Trimming cost V 6 bases and J 3 bases, with 18 bases left between them. CDR1 is LGHNT, CDR2 FRNRAP, per germline. This CDR3 is 15 amino acids long.

This chain joins TRBV11-3 and TRBJ2-5; 7 nucleotides align to TRBD1. This CDR3 has 16 residues. Germline trimming cut 5 bases from V and 1 base from J; bases unmatched to any gene: 10. Germline loops: CDR1 SGHNT, CDR2 YENEEA. CDR3 nucleotides: TGTGCCAGCAGCCCGAGGACAGGATCCGCCCAAGAGACCCAGTACTTC. The encoded protein is CASSPRTGSAQETQYF.

This clonotype appeared many times. This sequence joins TRBV15 and TRBJ1-1; D perhaps matches TRBD1 (5 bases). Trimming removed 0 bases at V and 6 bases at J, with 17 bases between. Germline V gene lookup returns CDR1 LNHNV and CDR2 YYDKDF (reference sequence). This CDR3 has 16 amino acids. The CDR3 DNA reads TGTGCCACCAGCAGAGAAAGGTTCCAGGGTCGCGCTGAAGCTTTCTTT. This gives the protein CATSRERFQGRAEAFF.

This clonotype was detected many times. This chain uses TRBV20-1 with TRBJ2-7, with 8 bases fitting TRBD1. Germline lookup yields CDR1 DFQATT and CDR2 SNEGSKA (reference sequence). V lost 7 bases to trimming and J lost 3 bases; unmatched junction nucleotides: 8. The CDR3 extends over 13 amino acids. The CDR3 DNA reads as TGCAGTGTTCAAACAGGGGGTGACTACGAGCAGTACTTC. It translates to CSVQTGGDYEQYF.

This clonotype appeared many times. The chain has TRBV2 and TRBJ2-1; 7 positions match TRBD2. Losses at the gene ends were 4 bases for V and 10 bases for J; bases not matched to a gene: 4. This CDR3 spans 12 amino acids. Germline CDR1 and CDR2: SNHLY and FYNNEI. The CDR3 DNA follows: TGTGCCAGCAGTGGCGGGAGCGGGGAGCAGTTCTTC. This codes for CASSGGSGEQFF.

Only a few counts were recorded for this clonotype. The V and J genes are TRBV18 and TRBJ2-7; D unclear. The CDR3 extends over 15 amino acids. Trimming took off 2 bases at V and 2 bases at J, with 13 bases between the two ends. Germline-derived CDR1 and CDR2 are KGHSH and LQKENI. CDR3: CASSPYVGFPYEQYF. DNA for the CDR3: TGTGCCAGCTCACCATATGTGGGCTTTCCCTACGAGCAGTACTTC.

The V and J genes are TRBV28 and TRBJ2-7; 9 bases match TRBD1. Germline lookup yields CDR1 MDHEN and CDR2 SYDVKM. V lost 6 bases to trimming and J lost 2 bases; unmatched junction nucleotides: 5. The CDR3 is 14 amino acids. As DNA, the CDR3 is TGTGCCAGCAGATGGGACAGGGTCCCCTACGAGCAGTACTTC. It codes for CASRWDRVPYEQYF.

This chain connects TRBV28 to TRBJ1-5, with D unclear. Germline CDR1 MDHEN, CDR2 SYDVKM. This CDR3 has 15 amino acids. Between the trimmed V and J ends, which lost 2 bases and 3 bases, there was a span of 11 bases. The CDR3 sequence is CASSLAPDLNQPQHF. In DNA, the CDR3 is TGTGCCAGCAGTTTAGCTCCGGACCTCAATCAGCCCCAGCATTTT.

In this sample, this clonotype turned up a few times. The chain combines TRBV6-5 with TRBJ1-3; 9 bases fit TRBD1. After removal of 2 bases from V and 0 bases from J, the junction contained 5 bases not matched to a gene. This CDR3 contains 17 residues. Germline CDR1 and CDR2: MNHEY and SVGAGI. The CDR3 protein is CASSYRTGAVSGNTIYF. CDR3 coding DNA: TGTGCCAGCAGTTACAGGACAGGGGCCGTCTCTGGAAACACCATATATTTT.

This CDR3 is CAKSREGTNQPQHF. The DNA for the CDR3 is TGTGCCAAAAGCAGGGAGGGCACGAATCAGCCCCAGCATTTT. This chain joins TRBV2 and TRBJ1-5; D may be TRBD1 (5 bases). The V and J ends lost 10 bases and 4 bases respectively, with 17 bases between them. The CDR3 is 14 amino acids. Germline V CDR1 and CDR2: SNHLY, FYNNEI.

This clonotype was found many times. The chain carries TRBV6-5 and TRBJ1-1, with D hard to call. Germline V lookup: CDR1 MNHEY, CDR2 SVGAGI. Deletions cut 6 bases from V and 6 bases from J, with 20 bases between. The CDR3 runs 15 residues. CDR3 bases: TGTGCCAGCAGAAGAGACTCGGACGGGAAACCTGAAGCTTTCTTT. The encoded protein is CASRRDSDGKPEAFF.

The chain combines TRBV27 with TRBJ1-2, with D hard to call. The CDR3 contains 14 residues. Per germline, CDR1 MNHEY and CDR2 SMNVEV (reference sequence). V was trimmed by 5 bases and J by 1 base, leaving 11 bases between them. CDR3 protein: CASSPGSGNYGYTF. DNA for the CDR3: TGTGCCAGCAGTCCGGGATCGGGTAACTATGGCTACACCTTC.

This clonotype has ten or more counts. The chain joins TRBV9 to TRBJ2-5; TRBD2 matches at 8 bases. Germline CDR1 SGDLS, CDR2 YYNGEE. The V and J ends lost 0 bases and 4 bases, in that order; junction bases with no gene match: 5. This CDR3 has 15 amino acids. In nucleotides, the CDR3 is TGTGCCAGCAGCGTAGCGAGCGGGGGTGGAGAGACCCAGTACTTC. This sequence encodes CASSVASGGGETQYF.

This chain uses TRBV7-2 with TRBJ2-4, with 7 bases aligning to TRBD2. Per germline, CDR1 SGHTA and CDR2 FQGNSA. With 5 bases clipped from V and 0 bases from J, the junction kept 7 bases outside the gene matches. This CDR3 contains 16 residues. CDR3 DNA sequence: TGTGCCAGCAGCCCCGGGGGGTGGGTAGCCAAAAACATTCAGTACTTC. This sequence encodes CASSPGGWVAKNIQYF.

This clonotype came up many times. The V and J genes are TRBV7-3 and TRBJ2-2; D may correspond to TRBD1 or TRBD2 (5 bases each). The CDR3 covers 16 residues. Looked up from germline, CDR1 is SGHTA and CDR2 is FQGTGA. V was clipped by 5 bases and J by 0 bases, with 13 bases between them. The CDR3 DNA sequence: TGTGCCAGCAGCCTCGGGACGTACGCGAACACCGGGGAGCTGTTTTTT. Translated: CASSLGTYANTGELFF.

V usage is TRBV9 and J usage is TRBJ1-5; D gene ambiguous. The V end lost 6 bases, the J end lost 2 bases, and 9 bases lay between the germline ends. Germline values: CDR1 SGDLS, CDR2 YYNGEE. There are 13 residues in the CDR3. The CDR3 loop reads CASNKDGNQPQHF. Written as DNA, the CDR3 is TGTGCCAGCAACAAGGACGGCAATCAGCCCCAGCATTTT.

This clonotype showed up just a few times. The J gene is TRBJ2-2, the V gene TRBV6-1; 8 bases agree with TRBD1. This CDR3 has 16 residues. The germline V gene has CDR1 MNHNS and CDR2 SASEGT. Trimming took 5 bases from V and 2 from J; bases not matched to a gene: 7. CDR3 nucleotide sequence: TGTGCCAGCAGTCCCTGGACAGGGATTAACACCGGGGAGCTGTTTTTT. The encoded protein is CASSPWTGINTGELFF.

The sample holds many counts of this clonotype. The chain carries TRBV6-1 and TRBJ1-1, with 11 bases identical to TRBD1. The CDR3 covers 17 residues. V shed 6 bases, J shed 0 bases, and the junction held 9 bases outside the gene matches. CDR1 and CDR2 (germline): MNHNS, SASEGT. The CDR3 here is CASRTRWDRGVNTEAFF. The CDR3 DNA reads as TGTGCCAGCAGAACACGATGGGACAGGGGGGTGAACACTGAAGCTTTCTTT.

The chain employs TRBV10-3 and TRBJ1-5; D is unclear. Germline assignment: CDR1 ENHRY and CDR2 SYGVKD. V lost 7 bases to trimming and J lost 3 bases, with 10 bases between them. The CDR3 is 13 residues long. CDR3 region: CAINRDVNQPQHF. CDR3 nucleotides: TGTGCCATCAATAGGGATGTCAATCAGCCCCAGCATTTT.